This paragraph reports one T cell receptor beta chain. Germline V gene sequence: CDR1 ENHRY, CDR2 SYGVKD. The CDR3 is 12 residues long. Trimming removed 6 bases at V and 5 bases at J, with 10 bases between. These data originate in a study of blood T cell repertoires in COVID-19. About the study: Sites across the United States, Italy and Spain contributed samples from acute and convalescent COVID-19. T cells, B-cell-depleted T cells, or PBMCs supplied cDNA or gDNA.

The method was immunoSEQ multiplex PCR; TCRdb's version includes in-frame clones alone and lacks a portion of them. The table records tens of thousands of clones, about nine tenths of them present only once. The rearrangement joins TRBV10-3 to TRBJ2-5, with a tentative D call TRBD2 (6 bases). The sample comprised peripheral blood. This clonotype was obtained from a human donor with active COVID-19. The donor label of this sample is uncertain. The CDR3 DNA reads TGTGCCATCAGCGGGGGAAGGGAGACCCAGTACTTC. The encoded protein is CAISGGRETQYF.